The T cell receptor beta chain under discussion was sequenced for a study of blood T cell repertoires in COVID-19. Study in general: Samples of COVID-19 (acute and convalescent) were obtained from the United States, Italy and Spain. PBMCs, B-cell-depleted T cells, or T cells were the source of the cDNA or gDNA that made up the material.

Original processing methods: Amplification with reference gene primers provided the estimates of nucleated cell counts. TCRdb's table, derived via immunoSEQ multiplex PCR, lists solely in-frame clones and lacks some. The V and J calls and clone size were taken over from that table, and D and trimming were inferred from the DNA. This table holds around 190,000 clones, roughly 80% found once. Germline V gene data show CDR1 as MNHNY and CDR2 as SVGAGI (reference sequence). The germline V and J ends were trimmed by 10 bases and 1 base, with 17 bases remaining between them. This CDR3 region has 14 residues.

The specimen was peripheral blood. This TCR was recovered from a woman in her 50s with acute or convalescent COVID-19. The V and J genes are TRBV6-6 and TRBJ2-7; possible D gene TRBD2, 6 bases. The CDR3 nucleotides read TGTGCCACCGCGGACTTAGCGGCTTCCTACGAGCAGTACTTC. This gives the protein CATADLAASYEQYF.